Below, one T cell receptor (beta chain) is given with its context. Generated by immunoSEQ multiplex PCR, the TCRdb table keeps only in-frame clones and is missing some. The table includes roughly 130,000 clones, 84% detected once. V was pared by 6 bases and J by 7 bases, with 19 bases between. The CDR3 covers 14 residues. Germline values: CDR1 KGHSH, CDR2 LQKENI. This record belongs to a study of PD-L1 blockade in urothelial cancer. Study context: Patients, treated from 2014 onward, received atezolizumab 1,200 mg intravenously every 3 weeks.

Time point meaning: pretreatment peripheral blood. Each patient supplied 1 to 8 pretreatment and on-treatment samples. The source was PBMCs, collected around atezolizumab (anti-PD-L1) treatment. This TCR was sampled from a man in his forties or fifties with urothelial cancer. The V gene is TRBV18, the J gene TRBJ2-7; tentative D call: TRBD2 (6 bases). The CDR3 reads CASSRSGRYKEQYF. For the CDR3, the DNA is TGTGCCAGCTCGCGGTCAGGGAGGTACAAGGAGCAGTACTTC.